The entry below gives a single T cell receptor beta chain sequence along with its context. Its cognate antigen has yet to be identified. It has no much larger one-base neighbor in the sample; base qualities were not kept. The source of the sample is a study of blood T cell repertoires in COVID-19 (dated by TCRdb to the early 2020s). For context, the study as a whole: Samples covering the acute and convalescent phases of COVID-19 were provided by collaborators in the United States, Italy and Spain. The prospective study material was composed of cDNA or gDNA derived from T cells, B-cell-depleted T cells, or PBMCs. Subjects who had been exposed to COVID-19, were actively infected with it, or had recovered from it provided the deeply sampled blood TCRbeta repertoires that made up the dataset. The repertoires were made available in a free public database intended to serve as a resource for research on the immune response to SARS-CoV-2. The samples were drawn from two sources: the first 160 participants of the ongoing ImmuneRACE study, and fewer than 1,500 subjects contributed by 6 global collaborators. The sample metadata nearly always contained a de-identified subject ID, COVID-19 status, age in years and sex. Where available, HLA class I and class II types were taken from metadata supplied by the sample provider and were not determined by assay-based typing. What the authors observed across the whole study: Clinical and demographic metadata were provided uncurated, with the amount varying by source and participant.

V and J are trimmed by 6 bases and 2 bases, and the gene matches miss 6 bases of the junction. Counted from cysteine to phenylalanine, this CDR3 has 14 amino acids. Of the read, only the CDR3 DNA is kept; its 42 bases are in frame from base 1. Taken from the germline V gene, the CDR1 and CDR2 loops are MNHEY and SVGEGT. The immunoSEQ Assay, a bias-controlled multiplex PCR, was used to amplify TCRbeta CDR3 regions from genomic DNA. In the source study's methods: The number of nucleated cells in each sample was estimated by amplification of reference gene primers within the assay. To quantify the absolute abundance of each unique TCRbeta CDR3 rearrangement, sequence reads were collapsed and filtered. For each sample, productive Simpson clonality was calculated as the square root of Simpson's diversity index over productive rearrangements. Drawn from immuneACCESS, this table holds only the in-frame rearrangements with V and J called that TCRdb kept. Clones are partly lost; checked studies trace under half to an unresolved V gene and leave the rest unexplained. That table is the source of V, J and clone size, and D and trimming were worked out from the DNA. The sample has 190,000 or so clones on record, 65% to 90% of them singletons. Around 11% of the sample is held by the ten biggest clonotypes.

In the prospective study, participants were roughly 18 to 95 years old, resided in around 25 geographic areas of the United States, and were enrolled through a virtual design. To assign participants to cohorts, the prospective study relied on clinical history that participants themselves reported in a screening survey and a study questionnaire. Recovered participants in ImmuneRACE Cohort 3 were defined by two consecutive negative NP/OP PCR tests, clearance by a healthcare professional, or resolution of symptoms. In the prospective study, whole blood, serum and a nasopharyngeal or oropharyngeal swab were collected from each participant by mobile phlebotomists. Prospective study participants could optionally give additional blood draws and questionnaires over an approximately 2-month period. Before DNA extraction, blood samples from the prospective study were shipped at room temperature or frozen.

This chain joins TRBV6-2 or TRBV6-3 to TRBJ2-5; 7 bases in the junction line up with TRBD2. Sequencing was carried out using PBMCs or T cells enriched from blood (not recorded which). The receptor was isolated from a man aged 35 to 55 who had recovered from COVID-19. The CDR3 here reads CASSRTSVQETQYF. The DNA is TGTGCCAGCAGCCGTACTAGCGTTCAAGAGACCCAGTACTTC.